This is a list of T cell receptor beta chains from one sample in a study of cytotoxic CD8 clonotypes in ibrutinib-treated CLL. Repertoires were generated with immunoSEQ multiplex PCR, while TCRdb's copy carries only in-frame clones and drops some. The sample lists tens of thousands of clones, around 84% occurring once. Here the sequenced sample was PBMCs, taken at disease progression, from a patient treated with ibrutinib. The receptor source for this set is a human donor with chronic lymphocytic leukemia. The conserved cysteine and the conserved F or W are not part of the CDR3 here.

v_gene: TRBV5-5; j_gene: TRBJ1-2; CDR3aa: ASSFLPEANYGYT
v_gene: TRBV15; j_gene: TRBJ2-2; CDR3aa: ATSRGKGLINTGELF
v_gene: TRBV28; j_gene: TRBJ2-7; CDR3aa: ASTPGQGYEQY
v_gene: TRBV18; j_gene: TRBJ2-7; CDR3aa: ASSPPGVLSYEQY
v_gene: TRBV5-4; j_gene: TRBJ2-2; CDR3aa: ASSSRTDSNTGELF
v_gene: TRBV28; j_gene: TRBJ2-7; CDR3aa: ATGRWGALGQGVYEQY
v_gene: TRBV30; j_gene: TRBJ2-1; CDR3aa: AWSPPGAGGINEQF
v_gene: TRBV18; j_gene: TRBJ2-2; CDR3aa: ASSPEYTGELF
v_gene: TRBV10-3; j_gene: TRBJ1-4; CDR3aa: AISESRNNEKLF
v_gene: TRBV4-1; j_gene: TRBJ2-1; CDR3aa: ASSQNGGNEQF